A single sample gave rise to the 27 T cell receptor beta chains below, sequenced in a study of cytomegalovirus exposure and HLA in healthy donors. Some clones are missing from TCRdb's copy, which holds only in-frame ones; the method was immunoSEQ multiplex PCR. The sample lists 150,000 to 180,000 clones, 85% to 90% occurring once. What was sequenced was PBMCs. The source is a human donor in good health.

The rearrangement links TRBV5-4 to TRBJ2-7; 11 positions agree with TRBD1. This CDR3 has 15 residues. V shed 5 bases, J shed 4 bases, and the junction held 8 bases outside the gene matches. The germline gives CDR1 SGHNT, CDR2 YYREEE (reference sequence). CDR3 DNA: TGTGCCAGCAGACCCGGGACAGGGGGTGTTTACGAGCAGTACTTC. Its translation is CASRPGTGGVYEQYF.

V usage is TRBV6-6 and J usage is TRBJ2-2; D is perhaps TRBD2 (5 bases). Per the germline V gene, CDR1 is MNHNY and CDR2 is SVGAGI (reference sequence). This CDR3 contains 16 residues. With 0 bases removed from V and 1 base from J, the gap between germline ends came to 9 bases. The CDR3 DNA sequence: TGTGCCAGCAGTTACTCATCGGGGAAGAACACCGGGGAGCTGTTTTTT. Translating it yields CASSYSSGKNTGELFF.

The chain uses TRBV4-3 and TRBJ2-7, with D tentatively TRBD1 (5 bases). The CDR3 is 16 amino acids. CDR1 and CDR2 from the germline V gene are LGHNA and YSLEER. V was pared by 0 bases and J by 0 bases, with 12 bases between. This chain's CDR3 is CASSQDRQSFSYEQYF. In DNA form, the CDR3 reads TGCGCCAGCAGCCAAGATAGACAGTCCTTCTCCTACGAGCAGTACTTC.

This chain uses TRBV7-9 with TRBJ2-7, with 7 bases identical to TRBD2. Unmatched junction bases numbered 3, after V lost 8 bases and J lost 2 bases. CDR3 length: 12 amino acids. Germline lookup yields CDR1 SEHNR and CDR2 FQNEAQ (reference sequence). The CDR3, as DNA: TGTGCCAGCGGGAGGGTACCCTACGAGCAGTACTTC. It yields the protein CASGRVPYEQYF.

This clone was detected only once. Here the CDR3 reads CASSGFEGGYGYTF. DNA for the CDR3: TGCGCCAGCAGTGGTTTCGAGGGTGGCTATGGCTACACCTTC. The chain joins TRBV10-2 to TRBJ1-2; D remains ambiguous. The CDR3 is 14 amino acids. Looked up from germline, CDR1 is WSHSY and CDR2 is SAAADI. The V gene lost 4 bases and the J gene lost 4 bases, with 13 bases spanning the gap.

The chain combines TRBV27 with TRBJ1-5; 7 bases map to TRBD1. J was trimmed by 6 bases and V by 4 bases; bases with no gene match: 3. CDR3 size: 13 residues. Germline CDR1 reads MNHEY; CDR2 reads SMNVEV (reference sequence). CDR3 nucleotide sequence: TGTGCCAGCAGTTCCCAGGGGGGTCAGCCCCAGCATTTT. Encoded protein: CASSSQGGQPQHF.

This chain joins TRBV28 and TRBJ1-1, with D unresolved. This CDR3 has 16 amino acids. V gave up 6 bases and J gave up 2 bases, with 19 bases separating them. CDR1 and CDR2 from the germline V gene are MDHEN and SYDVKM. CDR3 in amino acids: CASSLGDEGFNTEAFF. The CDR3 region has the DNA TGTGCCAGCAGCCTCGGCGATGAGGGTTTCAACACTGAAGCTTTCTTT.

The rearrangement joins TRBV28 to TRBJ2-1, with 10 bases matching TRBD2. There are 15 residues in the CDR3. V lost 3 bases to trimming and J lost 9 bases; unmatched junction nucleotides: 8. CDR1 MDHEN and CDR2 SYDVKM come from the germline V gene. CDR3 nucleotide sequence: TGTGCCAGCAGTTTTGGACTAGCGGCCCCCCCTGAGCAGTTCTTC. It encodes CASSFGLAAPPEQFF.

The CDR3 nucleotides read TGTGCCAGCAGCTTAGGGGGGAGGGTGGAGACCCAGTACTTC. This codes for CASSLGGRVETQYF. This chain joins TRBV7-2 and TRBJ2-5, with 7 nucleotides matching TRBD2. There are 14 residues in the CDR3. Germline CDR1 SGHTA, CDR2 FQGNSA. The V gene end was trimmed by 1 base and the J gene end by 5 bases; junction bases not matched to a gene: 4. The variable domain in full, completed from reference TRBV7-2 and TRBJ2-5, reads GAGVSQSPSNKVTEKGKDVELRCDPISGHTALYWYRQSLGQGLEFLIYFQGNSAPDKSGLPSDRFSAERTGGSVSTLTIQRTQQEDSAVYLCASSLGGRVETQYFGPGTRLLVL.

The CDR3 protein is CASSQTVVTGNTIYF. The CDR3 nucleotides are TGTGCCAGCAGCCAAACAGTGGTAACTGGAAACACCATATATTTT. V gene TRBV4-2 combines with J gene TRBJ1-3; no firm D call. From germline, CDR1 is LGHNA and CDR2 YNFKEQ. Between the trimmed V and J ends, which lost 2 bases and 2 bases, there was a span of 10 bases. The CDR3 consists of 15 residues.

The rearrangement joins TRBV10-3 to TRBJ1-5, with TRBD1 as a possible D gene (6 bases). Germline-derived CDR1 and CDR2 are ENHRY and SYGVKD. This CDR3 is built from 15 residues. V lost 2 bases, J lost 3 bases, and 11 bases lay in between. CDR3 region: CAISEEGTPNQPQHF. The CDR3 DNA reads as TGTGCCATCAGTGAGGAAGGGACACCCAATCAGCCCCAGCATTTT.

This rearrangement joins TRBV6-1 to TRBJ1-5; D unclear. CDR1 is MNHNS and CDR2 is SASEGT in the germline V gene. Trimming pared 0 bases from V and 5 bases from J, leaving 11 bases between. The CDR3 extends over 15 amino acids. The CDR3 protein is CASSEAPAAYQPQHF. In nucleotides, the CDR3 is TGTGCCAGCAGTGAAGCGCCGGCGGCTTATCAGCCCCAGCATTTT.

V usage is TRBV5-4 and J usage is TRBJ1-2; D possibly corresponds to TRBD1 (5 bases). The V and J ends lost 5 bases and 6 bases respectively, with 14 bases between them. The V gene's germline CDR1 is SGHNT and CDR2 YYREEE (reference sequence). This CDR3 has 13 residues. The CDR3 spells CASRTMGGDGYTF. CDR3 nucleotides: TGTGCCAGCAGAACCATGGGGGGAGATGGCTACACCTTC.

This clone was detected once. CDR3 nucleotides: TGTGCCATCAGTGAGTCCCAGAACACAGATACGCAGTATTTT. Translation gives CAISESQNTDTQYF. The chain combines TRBV10-3 with TRBJ2-3; D is unclear. V was clipped by 0 bases and J by 2 bases, with 6 bases between them. In germline, CDR1 is ENHRY, CDR2 SYGVKD. This CDR3 comprises 14 residues.

The V and J genes are TRBV2 and TRBJ1-4, with TRBD1 identical over 11 bases. The CDR3 extends over 17 amino acids. V was clipped by 9 bases and J by 2 bases; unmatched bases: 11. Germline CDR1 and CDR2: SNHLY and FYNNEI. The chain's CDR3 is CASLRGDRGATNEKLFF. The CDR3 nucleotides are TGTGCCAGTCTTCGGGGGGACAGGGGGGCTACTAATGAAAAACTGTTTTTT.

DNA for the CDR3: TGCGCCGCGAGGCAGGGGCCTTCGTACGAGCAGTACTTC. This translates into CAARQGPSYEQYF. The genes are TRBV5-1 and TRBJ2-7, with a weak D call TRBD1 (6 bases). Germline CDR1 is SGHRS and CDR2 is YFSETQ. Between the trimmed V and J ends, which lost 10 bases and 4 bases, there was a span of 18 bases. The CDR3 loop spans 13 amino acids.

The rearrangement uses TRBV7-2 and TRBJ1-5; D uncertain. Germline V gene sequence: CDR1 SGHTA, CDR2 FQGNSA. This CDR3 is 14 amino acids long. Trimming pared 1 base from V and 3 bases from J, leaving 7 bases between. The CDR3 DNA sequence: TGTGCCAGCAGCTTAGACAGCCCCAATCAGCCCCAGCATTTT. This gives the protein CASSLDSPNQPQHF.

V usage is TRBV27 and J usage is TRBJ1-5, with 8 nucleotides matching TRBD1. This CDR3 is 17 amino acids long. The V segment lost 3 bases and the J segment 2 bases; nucleotides outside the gene matches: 9. Germline lookup yields CDR1 MNHEY and CDR2 SMNVEV (reference sequence). The CDR3 DNA reads as TGTGCCAGCAGTTTGGCAGGGGGCGCTTCTCGCAATCAGCCCCAGCATTTT. The encoded protein is CASSLAGGASRNQPQHF.

The rearrangement joins TRBV7-6 to TRBJ2-7; 10 bases match TRBD1. Germline loops: CDR1 SGHVS, CDR2 FNYEAQ. Trimming took 5 bases from V and 5 from J; bases not matched to a gene: 9. The CDR3 sequence is 15 residues long. In DNA, the CDR3 is TGTGCCAGCAGCACGGCCGGGACAGGGGTAGACGAGCAGTACTTC. This gives the protein CASSTAGTGVDEQYF.

J is TRBJ2-7 and V is TRBV28; the match to TRBD1 covers 12 bases. This CDR3 is built from 16 residues. Germline CDR1 MDHEN, CDR2 SYDVKM. V lost 6 bases and J lost 4; bases outside the gene matches: 10. For the CDR3, the DNA is TGTGCCAGCAGCCCGGTAACGGGACAGGGGGCTTACGAGCAGTACTTC. Residues: CASSPVTGQGAYEQYF.

V is TRBV19 and J is TRBJ1-6; TRBD1 aligns across 7 bases. Germline V CDR1 and CDR2: LNHDA, SQIVND (reference sequence). This CDR3 has 15 residues. The V segment lost 5 bases and the J segment 10 bases; nucleotides outside the gene matches: 11. CDR3 sequence reads: CASSYRVQGSSPLHF. In DNA form, the CDR3 reads TGTGCCAGTAGTTACCGAGTACAGGGGAGCTCACCCCTCCACTTT. The full variable domain, completed using reference TRBV19 and TRBJ1-6, is DGGITQSPKYLFRKEGQNVTLSCEQNLNHDAMYWYRQDPGQGLRLIYYSQIVNDFQKGDIAEGYSVSREKKESFPLTVTSAQKNPTAFYLCASSYRVQGSSPLHFGNGTRLTVT.

The rearrangement joins TRBV6-4 to TRBJ1-2; the D gene is possibly TRBD1 (6 bases). This CDR3 comprises 13 residues. V was pared by 4 bases and J by 8 bases, with 14 bases between. CDR1 MRHNA and CDR2 SNTAGT come from the germline V gene. The CDR3 region has the DNA TGTGCCAGCAGTGGCACAGGGTCTGGGGGCTACACCTTC. Protein: CASSGTGSGGYTF.

This clone was seen just once. This rearrangement joins TRBV18 to TRBJ1-6; D remains ambiguous. The CDR3 is 15 residues long. From germline, CDR1 is KGHSH and CDR2 LQKENI. V lost 3 bases and J 5 bases, leaving 11 bases between the germline ends. The DNA for the CDR3 is TGTGCCAGCTCACCGAGCCGGGATAATAATTCACCCCTCCACTTT. Protein sequence: CASSPSRDNNSPLHF. Variable domain in full (rest from reference TRBV18 and TRBJ1-6): NAGVMQNPRHLVRRRGQEARLRCSPMKGHSHVYWYRQLPEEGLKFMVYLQKENIIDESGMPKERFSAEFPKEGPSILRIQQVVRGDSAAYFCASSPSRDNNSPLHFGNGTRLTVT.

The chain employs TRBV19 and TRBJ1-1; D is perhaps TRBD1 (5 bases). The CDR3 runs 13 residues. Germline assignment: CDR1 LNHDA and CDR2 SQIVND (reference sequence). The V end was cut by 10 bases, the J end by 1 base, with 13 bases between. CDR3: CATNPDRNTEAFF. CDR3 DNA sequence: TGTGCCACTAACCCCGACAGGAACACTGAAGCTTTCTTT. The full variable domain, in which reference TRBV19 and TRBJ1-1 provide the parts outside the CDR3, is DGGITQSPKYLFRKEGQNVTLSCEQNLNHDAMYWYRQDPGQGLRLIYYSQIVNDFQKGDIAEGYSVSREKKESFPLTVTSAQKNPTAFYLCATNPDRNTEAFFGQGTRLTVV.

The chain couples TRBV30 to TRBJ2-1, with 11 bases that match TRBD2. This CDR3 comprises 16 residues. The germline V gene has CDR1 GTSNPN and CDR2 SVGIG (reference sequence). The ends lost 2 bases at V and 7 bases at J; junction bases unmatched: 10. The CDR3 bases are TGTGCCTGGAGTAGGCTAGCGGGAGGCGTAGGTAATGAGCAGTTCTTC. It specifies CAWSRLAGGVGNEQFF.

The CDR3 here is CASSGGGSGANVLTF. In DNA form, the CDR3 reads TGTGCCAGCAGCGGTGGGGGGTCTGGGGCCAACGTCCTGACTTTC. The V gene is TRBV9, the J gene TRBJ2-6; D is perhaps TRBD2 (6 bases). With 3 bases removed from V and 1 base from J, the gap between germline ends came to 8 bases. Germline V gives CDR1 SGDLS, CDR2 YYNGEE. The CDR3 is 15 amino acids.

The chain couples TRBV19 to TRBJ1-2; perhaps TRBD1 as D (5 bases). Trimming took off 2 bases at V and 2 bases at J, with 9 bases between the two ends. The CDR3 spans 14 residues. CDR1 is LNHDA, CDR2 SQIVND, per germline (reference sequence). This CDR3 is CASSIRGRNYGYTF. The CDR3 region has the DNA TGTGCCAGTAGTATAAGGGGCCGGAACTATGGCTACACCTTC.